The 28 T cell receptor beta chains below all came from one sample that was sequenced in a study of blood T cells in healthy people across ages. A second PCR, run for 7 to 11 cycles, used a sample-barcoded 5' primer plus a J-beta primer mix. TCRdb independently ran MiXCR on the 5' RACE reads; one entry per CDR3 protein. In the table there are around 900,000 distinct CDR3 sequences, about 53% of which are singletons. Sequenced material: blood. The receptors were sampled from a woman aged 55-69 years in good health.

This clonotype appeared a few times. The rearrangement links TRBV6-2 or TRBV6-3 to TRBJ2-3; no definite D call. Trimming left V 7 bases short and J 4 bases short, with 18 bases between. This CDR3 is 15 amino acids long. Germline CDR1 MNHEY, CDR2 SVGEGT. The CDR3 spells CASNPQPRMADTQYF. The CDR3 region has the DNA TGTGCCAGCAACCCGCAACCAAGGATGGCAGATACGCAGTATTTT.

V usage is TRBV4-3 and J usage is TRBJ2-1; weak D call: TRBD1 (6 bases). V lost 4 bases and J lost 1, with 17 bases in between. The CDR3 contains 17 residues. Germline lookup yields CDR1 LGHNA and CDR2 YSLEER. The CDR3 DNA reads TGCGCCAGCAGCCCTTATCTACAGGGTACTTCCTACAATGAGCAGTTCTTC. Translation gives CASSPYLQGTSYNEQFF.

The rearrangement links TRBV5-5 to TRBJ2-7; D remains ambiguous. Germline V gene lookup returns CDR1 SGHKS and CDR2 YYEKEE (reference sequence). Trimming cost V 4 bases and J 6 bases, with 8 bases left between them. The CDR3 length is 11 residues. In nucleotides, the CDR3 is TGTGCCAGCAGCACCCTTGTCGAGCAGTACTTC. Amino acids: CASSTLVEQYF.

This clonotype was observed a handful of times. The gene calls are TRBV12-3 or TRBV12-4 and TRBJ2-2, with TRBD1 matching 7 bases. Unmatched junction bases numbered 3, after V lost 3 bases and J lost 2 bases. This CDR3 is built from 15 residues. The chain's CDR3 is CASSLRGRNTGELFF. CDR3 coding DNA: TGTGCCAGCAGTTTGAGGGGGCGCAACACCGGGGAGCTGTTTTTT.

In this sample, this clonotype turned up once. The CDR3 loop is CSARSTDSYEQYF. DNA for the CDR3: TGCAGTGCTAGGTCCACTGACTCTTACGAGCAGTACTTC. This chain uses TRBV20-1 with TRBJ2-7; D gene unclear. The germline V and J ends were trimmed by 3 bases and 4 bases, with 13 bases remaining between them. Germline V CDR1 and CDR2: DFQATT, SNEGSKA (reference sequence). The CDR3 has 13 residues.

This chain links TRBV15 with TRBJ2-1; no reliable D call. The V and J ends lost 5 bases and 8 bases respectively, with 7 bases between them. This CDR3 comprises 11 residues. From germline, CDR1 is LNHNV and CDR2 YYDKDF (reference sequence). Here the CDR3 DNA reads TGTGCCACCAGCGCCTATCATGAGCAGTTCTTC. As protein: CATSAYHEQFF.

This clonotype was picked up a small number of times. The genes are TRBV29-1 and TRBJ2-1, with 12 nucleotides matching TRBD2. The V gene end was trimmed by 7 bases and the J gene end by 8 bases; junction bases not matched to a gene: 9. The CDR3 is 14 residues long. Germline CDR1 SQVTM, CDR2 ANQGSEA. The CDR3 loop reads CSAPTSGSQHEQFF. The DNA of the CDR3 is TGCAGCGCCCCGACTAGCGGGAGTCAACATGAGCAGTTCTTC.

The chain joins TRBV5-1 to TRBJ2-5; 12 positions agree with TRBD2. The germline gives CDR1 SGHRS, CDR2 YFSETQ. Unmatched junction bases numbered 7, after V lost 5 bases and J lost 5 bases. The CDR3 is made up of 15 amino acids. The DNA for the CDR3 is TGCGCCAGCAGGTCGACTAGCGGGAGTCGTGAGACCCAGTACTTC. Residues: CASRSTSGSRETQYF.

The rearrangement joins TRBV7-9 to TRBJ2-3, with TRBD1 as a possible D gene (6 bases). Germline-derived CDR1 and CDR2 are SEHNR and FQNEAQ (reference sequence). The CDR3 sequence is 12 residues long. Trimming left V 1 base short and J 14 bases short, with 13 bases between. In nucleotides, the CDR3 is TGTGCCAGCAGCTTAGGAGACAGGTTCGGGTATTTT. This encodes CASSLGDRFGYF.

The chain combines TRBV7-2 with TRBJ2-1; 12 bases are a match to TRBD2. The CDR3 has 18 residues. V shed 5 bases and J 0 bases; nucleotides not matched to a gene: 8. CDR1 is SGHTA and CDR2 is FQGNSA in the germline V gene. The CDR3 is CASSPRTSGMFSYNEQFF. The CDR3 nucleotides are TGTGCCAGCAGCCCTCGGACTAGCGGGATGTTCTCCTACAATGAGCAGTTCTTC.

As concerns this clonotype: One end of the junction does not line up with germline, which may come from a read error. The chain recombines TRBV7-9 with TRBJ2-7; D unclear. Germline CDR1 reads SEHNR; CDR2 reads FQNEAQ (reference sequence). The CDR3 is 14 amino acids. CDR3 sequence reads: CTSSPPFGQYEQYF. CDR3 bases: TGTACCAGCAGCCCCCCGTTCGGGCAATACGAGCAGTACTTC. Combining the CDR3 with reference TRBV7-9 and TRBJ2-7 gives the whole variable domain DTGVSQNPRHKITKRGQNVTFRCDPISEHNRLYWYRQTLGQGPEFLTYFQNEAQLEKSRLLSDRFSAERPKGSFSTLEIQRTEQGDSAMYLCTSSPPFGQYEQYFGPGTRLTVT.

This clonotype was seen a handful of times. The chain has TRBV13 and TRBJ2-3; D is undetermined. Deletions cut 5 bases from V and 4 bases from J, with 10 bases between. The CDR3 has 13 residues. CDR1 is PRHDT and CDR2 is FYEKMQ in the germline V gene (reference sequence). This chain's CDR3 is CASSAPSADTQYF. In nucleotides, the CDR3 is TGTGCCAGCAGCGCACCCTCAGCAGATACGCAGTATTTT.

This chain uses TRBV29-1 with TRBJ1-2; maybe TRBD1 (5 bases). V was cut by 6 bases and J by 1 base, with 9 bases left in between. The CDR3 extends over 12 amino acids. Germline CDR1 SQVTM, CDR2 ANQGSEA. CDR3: CSVGVFNYGYTF. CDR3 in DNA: TGCAGCGTGGGGGTTTTTAACTATGGCTACACCTTC.

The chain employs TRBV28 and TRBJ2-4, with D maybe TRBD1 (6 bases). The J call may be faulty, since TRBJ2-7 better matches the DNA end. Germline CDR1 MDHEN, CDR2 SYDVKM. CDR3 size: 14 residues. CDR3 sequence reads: CASREQGRTYEQYF. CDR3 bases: TGTGCCAGCAGGGAACAGGGTAGGACCTACGAGCAGTACTTC.

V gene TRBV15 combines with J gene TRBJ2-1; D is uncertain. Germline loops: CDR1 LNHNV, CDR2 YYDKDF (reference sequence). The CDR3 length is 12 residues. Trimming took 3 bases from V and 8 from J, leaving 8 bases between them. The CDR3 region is CATSSDGYEQFF. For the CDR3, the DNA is TGTGCCACCAGCAGTGATGGGTATGAGCAGTTCTTC.

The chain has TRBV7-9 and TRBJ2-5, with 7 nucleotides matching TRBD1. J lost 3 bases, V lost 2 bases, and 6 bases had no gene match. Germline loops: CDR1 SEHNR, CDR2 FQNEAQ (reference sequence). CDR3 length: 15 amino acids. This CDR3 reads CASSLPTGTEETQYF. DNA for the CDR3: TGTGCCAGCAGCTTACCTACCGGGACAGAAGAGACCCAGTACTTC.

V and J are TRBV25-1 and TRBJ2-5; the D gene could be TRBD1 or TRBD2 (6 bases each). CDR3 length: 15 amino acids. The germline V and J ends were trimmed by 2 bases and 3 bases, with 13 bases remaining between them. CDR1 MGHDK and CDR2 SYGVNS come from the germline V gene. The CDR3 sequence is CASSERGQGKETQYF. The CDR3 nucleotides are TGTGCCAGCAGTGAACGGGGGCAGGGGAAAGAGACCCAGTACTTC.

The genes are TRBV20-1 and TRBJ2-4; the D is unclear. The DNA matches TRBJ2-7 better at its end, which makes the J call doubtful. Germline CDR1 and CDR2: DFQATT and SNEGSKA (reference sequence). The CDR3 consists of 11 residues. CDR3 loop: CSASFRNEQYF. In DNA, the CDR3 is TGCAGTGCTAGTTTCAGAAACGAGCAGTACTTC.

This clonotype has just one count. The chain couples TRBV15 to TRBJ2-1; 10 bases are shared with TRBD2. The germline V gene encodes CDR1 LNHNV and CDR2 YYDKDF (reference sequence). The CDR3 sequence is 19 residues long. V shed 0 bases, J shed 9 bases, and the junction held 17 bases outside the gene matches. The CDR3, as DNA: TGTGCCACCAGCAGAGATCGTAGGACTAGCGGAAGACCGAGCAGTGAGCAGTTCTTC. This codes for CATSRDRRTSGRPSSEQFF.

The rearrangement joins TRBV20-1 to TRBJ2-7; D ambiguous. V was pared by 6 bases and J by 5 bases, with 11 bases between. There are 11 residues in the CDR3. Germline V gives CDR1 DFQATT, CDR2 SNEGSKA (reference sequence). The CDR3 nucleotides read TGCAGTGCCCCAACACCTAACGAGCAGTACTTC. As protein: CSAPTPNEQYF.

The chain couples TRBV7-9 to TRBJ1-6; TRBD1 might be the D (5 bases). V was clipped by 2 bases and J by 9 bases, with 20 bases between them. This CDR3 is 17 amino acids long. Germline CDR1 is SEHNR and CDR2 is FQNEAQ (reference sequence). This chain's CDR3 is CASSLQGTAVGSSPLHF. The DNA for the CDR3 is TGTGCCAGCAGCTTACAAGGGACCGCGGTAGGGAGTTCACCCCTCCACTTT.

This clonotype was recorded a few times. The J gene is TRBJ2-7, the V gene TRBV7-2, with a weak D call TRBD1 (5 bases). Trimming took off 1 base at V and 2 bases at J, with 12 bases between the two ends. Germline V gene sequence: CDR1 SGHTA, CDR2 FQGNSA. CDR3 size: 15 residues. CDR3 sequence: CASSLGIGVPYEQYF. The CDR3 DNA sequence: TGTGCCAGCAGCTTAGGGATAGGGGTCCCCTACGAGCAGTACTTC.

CDR3 amino acids: CSARGGAEAFF. The CDR3 DNA follows: TGCAGTGCTAGGGGGGGAGCTGAAGCTTTCTTT. V is TRBV20-1 and J is TRBJ1-1; D may be TRBD1 (5 bases). Germline loops: CDR1 DFQATT, CDR2 SNEGSKA (reference sequence). The germline V and J ends were trimmed by 3 bases and 6 bases, with 8 bases remaining between them. The CDR3 is 11 residues long.

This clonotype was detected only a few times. The CDR3 loop is CASSQDRQGEYEQYF. CDR3 in DNA: TGCGCCAGCAGCCAAGATCGGCAGGGAGAGTACGAGCAGTACTTC. The chain employs TRBV4-1 and TRBJ2-7; D tentatively fits TRBD1 or TRBD2 (5 bases each). The germline V and J ends were trimmed by 0 bases and 4 bases, with 13 bases remaining between them. CDR1 is MGHRA and CDR2 is YSYEKL in the germline V gene. CDR3 size: 15 residues.

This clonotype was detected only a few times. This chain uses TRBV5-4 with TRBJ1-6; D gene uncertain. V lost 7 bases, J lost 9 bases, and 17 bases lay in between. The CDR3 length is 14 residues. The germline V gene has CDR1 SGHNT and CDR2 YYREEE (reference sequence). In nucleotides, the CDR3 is TGTGCCAGCGGAAATTGGCTGTCGAGTTCACCCCTCCACTTT. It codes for CASGNWLSSSPLHF.

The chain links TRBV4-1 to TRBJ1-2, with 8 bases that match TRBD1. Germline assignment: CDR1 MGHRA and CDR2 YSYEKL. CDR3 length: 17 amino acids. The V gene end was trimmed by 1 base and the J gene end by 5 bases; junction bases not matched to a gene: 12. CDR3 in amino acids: CASSQGRRGTGDYGYTF. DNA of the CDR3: TGCGCCAGCAGCCAAGGCCGCCGCGGGACAGGTGATTATGGCTACACCTTC.

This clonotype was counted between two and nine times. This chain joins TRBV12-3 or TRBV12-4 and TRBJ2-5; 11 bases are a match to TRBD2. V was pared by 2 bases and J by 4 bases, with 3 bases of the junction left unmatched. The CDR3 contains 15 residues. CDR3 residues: CASSLSSGRPETQYF. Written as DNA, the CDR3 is TGTGCCAGCAGTTTATCTAGCGGGAGGCCAGAGACCCAGTACTTC.

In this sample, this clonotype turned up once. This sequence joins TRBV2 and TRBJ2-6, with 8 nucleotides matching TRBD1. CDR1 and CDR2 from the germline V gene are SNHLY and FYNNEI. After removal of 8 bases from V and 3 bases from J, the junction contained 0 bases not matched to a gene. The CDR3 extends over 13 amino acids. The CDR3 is CASDRGGANVLTF. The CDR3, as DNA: TGTGCCAGCGACAGGGGTGGGGCCAACGTCCTGACTTTC. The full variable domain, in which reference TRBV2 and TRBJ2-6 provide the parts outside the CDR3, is EPEVTQTPSHQVTQMGQEVILRCVPISNHLYFYWYRQILGQKVEFLVSFYNNEISEKSEIFDDQFSVERPDGSNFTLKIRSTKLEDSAMYFCASDRGGANVLTFGAGSRLTVL.